Each of the 21 T cell receptor beta chains below was sequenced from the same sample in a study of cytomegalovirus exposure and HLA in healthy donors. The PCR contained 60 Vbeta and 13 Jbeta primers. Generated by immunoSEQ multiplex PCR, the TCRdb table keeps only in-frame clones and is missing some. The table includes 150,000 to 200,000 clones, around 78% detected once. The specimen sequenced was PBMCs. The receptors shown here come from a woman in her 30s in good health and CMV-seropositive.

DNA of the CDR3: TGTGCCAGCAGCTCTCCCCCAGGGCACTACGAGCAGTACTTC. Protein product: CASSSPPGHYEQYF. The chain has TRBV7-2 and TRBJ2-7; possible D gene TRBD1, 5 bases. V dropped 4 bases and J dropped 3 bases, with 13 bases sitting between them. In germline, CDR1 is SGHTA, CDR2 FQGNSA. The CDR3 has 14 amino acids.

The chain carries TRBV2 and TRBJ2-1, with D unclear. Trimming pared 1 base from V and 10 bases from J, leaving 8 bases between. The CDR3 is made up of 12 amino acids. Germline CDR1 and CDR2: SNHLY and FYNNEI. The CDR3 DNA sequence: TGTGCCAGCAGTGAAGAACGTGGCGAGCAGTTCTTC. Its protein is CASSEERGEQFF.

This clone was observed a single time. The V call is TRBV7-6, the J call TRBJ2-5; the match to TRBD2 covers 11 bases. This CDR3 contains 14 residues. The trim removed 8 bases at V and 5 bases at J, leaving 7 bases unmatched. The germline V gene has CDR1 SGHVS and CDR2 FNYEAQ. CDR3 residues: CASASGGPKETQYF. CDR3 DNA: TGTGCCAGCGCTAGCGGGGGGCCAAAGGAGACCCAGTACTTC.

This clone was seen a handful of times. The chain carries TRBV28 and TRBJ1-4; D might be TRBD1 (5 bases). Germline V gene sequence: CDR1 MDHEN, CDR2 SYDVKM. The CDR3 has 15 amino acids. Trimming removed 5 bases from V and 3 bases from J, with 13 bases in between. The chain's CDR3 is CASSPLRVPNEKLFF. In nucleotides, the CDR3 is TGTGCCAGCAGTCCGCTCAGGGTCCCTAATGAAAAACTGTTTTTT.

The J gene is TRBJ1-5, the V gene TRBV30; perhaps TRBD1 as D (5 bases). The CDR3 is 13 residues long. The V and J ends lost 1 base and 5 bases respectively, with 9 bases between them. Germline-derived CDR1 and CDR2 are GTSNPN and SVGIG (reference sequence). This CDR3 is CAWSGTLDQPQHF. The CDR3 DNA sequence: TGTGCCTGGAGTGGGACATTGGATCAGCCCCAGCATTTT.

Only a few counts were recorded for this clone. This chain joins TRBV30 and TRBJ1-5, with D hard to call. The CDR3 loop spans 16 amino acids. The V end lost 3 bases, the J end lost 0 bases, and 15 bases lay between the germline ends. CDR1 is GTSNPN and CDR2 is SVGIG in the germline V gene (reference sequence). CDR3 coding DNA: TGTGCCTGGAGGGATGGGAGTTCCTATAGCAATCAGCCCCAGCATTTT. It codes for CAWRDGSSYSNQPQHF.

The J gene is TRBJ1-5, the V gene TRBV19; D is unclear. V shed 1 base and J shed 6 bases, with 16 bases lying between them. Germline V lookup: CDR1 LNHDA, CDR2 SQIVND (reference sequence). This CDR3 is 16 amino acids long. The CDR3: CASSIASHPGSQPQHF. The CDR3 region has the DNA TGTGCCAGTAGTATAGCATCCCATCCTGGCAGTCAGCCCCAGCATTTT.

This sequence joins TRBV7-9 and TRBJ1-5, with a possible D match to TRBD1 (5 bases). The CDR3 is 17 residues long. V lost 1 base and J lost 1, with 14 bases in between. The germline V gene has CDR1 SEHNR and CDR2 FQNEAQ (reference sequence). CDR3 bases: TGTGCCAGCAGCTTAGTTCGTCCAGGGCGAAGCAATCAGCCCCAGCATTTT. Protein product: CASSLVRPGRSNQPQHF.

Points on this clone: One end of the junction varies from germline; a read error may be responsible. Different DNA sequences within this sample yield the same CDR3. This chain joins TRBV6-6 and TRBJ1-1; TRBD1 is a possible D gene (5 bases). The CDR3 is 13 residues long. Germline values: CDR1 MNHNY, CDR2 SVGAGI (reference sequence). CDR3: CASSRVKGAEAFF. The CDR3, as DNA: TGTGCCAGCAGCCGTGTCAAAGGGGCTGAGGCTTTCTTT.

The gene calls are TRBV13 and TRBJ2-1; TRBD2 matches 13 bases. The ends lost 4 bases at V and 3 bases at J; junction bases unmatched: 9. From germline, CDR1 is PRHDT and CDR2 FYEKMQ (reference sequence). The CDR3 has 18 residues. DNA for the CDR3: TGTGCCAGCAGCTCCCCCAGACTAGCGGGGGGCCTCTACAATGAGCAGTTCTTC. Its protein product is CASSSPRLAGGLYNEQFF. Looking up the rest from reference TRBV13 and TRBJ2-1 gives the full variable domain: AAGVIQSPRHLIKEKRETATLKCYPIPRHDTVYWYQQGPGQDPQFLISFYEKMQSDKGSIPDRFSAQQFSDYHSELNMSSLELGDSALYFCASSSPRLAGGLYNEQFFGPGTRLTVL.

J is TRBJ1-3 and V is TRBV5-6; perhaps TRBD1 as D (6 bases). With 3 bases removed from V and 4 bases from J, the gap between germline ends came to 11 bases. Germline V CDR1 and CDR2: SGHDT, YYEEEE. This CDR3 contains 14 residues. The CDR3 nucleotides are TGTGCCAGCAGCTCAAGACAGGTCGGAAACACCATATATTTT. Its protein product is CASSSRQVGNTIYF.

The rearrangement joins TRBV30 to TRBJ2-1; 7 bases are shared with TRBD1. Germline loops: CDR1 GTSNPN, CDR2 SVGIG (reference sequence). The length of the CDR3 is 15 residues. J was trimmed by 4 bases and V by 7 bases; bases with no gene match: 13. CDR3 nucleotide sequence: TGTGCCTCCCGGCCAGAGGGGGCTTGGTACAATGAGCAGTTCTTC. Amino acid sequence: CASRPEGAWYNEQFF.

The chain is built from TRBV7-7 and TRBJ2-1; no clear D. V lost 1 base, J lost 5 bases, and 6 bases lay in between. Per the germline V gene, CDR1 is SSHAT and CDR2 is FNYEAQ (reference sequence). The CDR3 contains 13 residues. CDR3 residues: CASSLGADNEQFF. Written as DNA, the CDR3 is TGTGCCAGCAGCTTAGGGGCCGACAATGAGCAGTTCTTC.

The CDR3 sequence: CASSLVLAETIEQFF. For the CDR3, the DNA is TGTGCCAGCAGCTTAGTACTAGCGGAGACGATTGAGCAGTTCTTC. The chain couples TRBV7-2 to TRBJ2-1; 8 bases match TRBD2. V was pared by 1 base and J by 9 bases, with 8 bases of the junction left unmatched. This CDR3 is 15 amino acids long. Germline CDR1 SGHTA, CDR2 FQGNSA. Full variable domain (remainder filled in from reference TRBV7-2 and TRBJ2-1): GAGVSQSPSNKVTEKGKDVELRCDPISGHTALYWYRQSLGQGLEFLIYFQGNSAPDKSGLPSDRFSAERTGGSVSTLTIQRTQQEDSAVYLCASSLVLAETIEQFFGPGTRLTVL.

This chain joins TRBV7-9 and TRBJ2-7; 9 bases are shared with TRBD1. Unmatched junction bases numbered 6, after V lost 5 bases and J lost 4 bases. The CDR3 length is 14 residues. CDR1 is SEHNR, CDR2 FQNEAQ, per germline (reference sequence). The CDR3 DNA is TGTGCCAGCAGCCACCGGGACAGGGTTTACGAGCAGTACTTC. Translated, it gives CASSHRDRVYEQYF.

J is TRBJ2-7 and V is TRBV5-1; 10 bases line up with TRBD2. Trimming at V came to 3 bases and at J to 0 bases, leaving 3 bases not matched to a gene. In germline, CDR1 is SGHRS, CDR2 YFSETQ. This CDR3 has 15 residues. The CDR3 DNA reads TGCGCCAGCAGCTCTAGCGGGGGTACCTCCTACGAGCAGTACTTC. It encodes CASSSSGGTSYEQYF.

The rearrangement uses TRBV10-3 and TRBJ2-7; TRBD2 aligns across 8 bases. The CDR3 totals 15 residues. V dropped 6 bases and J dropped 3; count of bases not matched to a gene: 10. Germline V gives CDR1 ENHRY, CDR2 SYGVKD. The CDR3 here is CAIRKEGLGLYEQYF. The CDR3 bases are TGTGCCATCAGGAAAGAGGGACTAGGACTCTACGAGCAGTACTTC.

The genes are TRBV5-1 and TRBJ2-1; 9 positions match TRBD2. The CDR3 covers 16 residues. The germline gives CDR1 SGHRS, CDR2 YFSETQ. Germline trimming cut 3 bases from V and 4 bases from J; bases unmatched to any gene: 8. CDR3 loop: CASSYSPSGDYNEQFF. DNA of the CDR3: TGCGCCAGCAGCTACAGCCCTAGCGGGGATTACAATGAGCAGTTCTTC.

This clone appeared a few times. The rearrangement uses TRBV10-3 and TRBJ1-2; perhaps TRBD1 as D (6 bases). Germline lookup yields CDR1 ENHRY and CDR2 SYGVKD. Between the trimmed V and J ends, which lost 7 bases and 8 bases, there was a span of 17 bases. The CDR3 runs 13 residues. CDR3 sequence reads: CAIKPDSSEGYTF. In nucleotides, the CDR3 is TGTGCCATCAAACCGGACAGCTCGGAAGGCTACACCTTC.

This clone turned up a few times. The V and J genes are TRBV12-5 and TRBJ2-3; tentative D call: TRBD2 (5 bases). V was pared by 0 bases and J by 6 bases, with 10 bases between. The length of the CDR3 is 14 residues. CDR1 and CDR2 (germline): LGHNT, FRNRAP. CDR3 loop: CASGLVRRGDTQYF. The CDR3 DNA follows: TGTGCTAGTGGTTTGGTACGGCGCGGGGATACGCAGTATTTT.

The J gene is TRBJ2-3, the V gene TRBV4-3; TRBD2 aligns across 8 bases. Germline V gene sequence: CDR1 LGHNA, CDR2 YSLEER. The ends lost 3 bases at V and 8 bases at J; junction bases unmatched: 7. This CDR3 contains 14 residues. CDR3 DNA sequence: TGCGCCAGCAGCCAGAGGACTAGCTTCGGTACGCAGTATTTT. This gives the protein CASSQRTSFGTQYF.